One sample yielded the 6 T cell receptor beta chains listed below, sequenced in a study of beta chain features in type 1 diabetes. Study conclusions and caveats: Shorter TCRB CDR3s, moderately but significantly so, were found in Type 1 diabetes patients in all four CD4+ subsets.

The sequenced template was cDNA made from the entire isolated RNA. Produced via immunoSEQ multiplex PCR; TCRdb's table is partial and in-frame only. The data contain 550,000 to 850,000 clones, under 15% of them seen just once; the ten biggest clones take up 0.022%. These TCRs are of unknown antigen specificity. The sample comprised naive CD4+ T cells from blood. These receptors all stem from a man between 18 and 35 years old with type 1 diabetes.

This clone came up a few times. CDR3 in DNA: TGTGCCAGCAGCAAACGGACAGGGGGTGACCTTAACTATGGCTACACCTTC. This translates into CASSKRTGGDLNYGYTF. V is TRBV21-1 and J is TRBJ1-2; the table's D call TRBD1 went unverified against the DNA. TRBV21-1 is tagged as a pseudogene. CDR3 length: 17 residues.

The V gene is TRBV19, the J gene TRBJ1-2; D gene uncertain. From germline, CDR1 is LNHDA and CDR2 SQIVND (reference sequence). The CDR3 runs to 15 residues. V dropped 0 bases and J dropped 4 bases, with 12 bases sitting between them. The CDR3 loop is CASSIDHSSGYGYTF. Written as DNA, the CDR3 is TGTGCCAGTAGTATAGATCACAGCTCCGGCTATGGCTACACCTTC.

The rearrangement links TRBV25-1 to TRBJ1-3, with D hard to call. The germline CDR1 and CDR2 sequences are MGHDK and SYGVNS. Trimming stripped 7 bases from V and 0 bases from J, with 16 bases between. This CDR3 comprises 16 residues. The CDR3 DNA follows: TGTGCCAGCACCGGTGGGGAACGGAGCTCTGGAAACACCATATATTTT. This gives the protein CASTGGERSSGNTIYF. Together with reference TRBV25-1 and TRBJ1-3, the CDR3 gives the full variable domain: EADIYQTPRYLVIGTGKKITLECSQTMGHDKMYWYQQDPGMELHLIHYSYGVNSTEKGDLSSESTVSRIRTEHFPLTLESARPSHTSQYLCASTGGERSSGNTIYFGEGSWLTVV.

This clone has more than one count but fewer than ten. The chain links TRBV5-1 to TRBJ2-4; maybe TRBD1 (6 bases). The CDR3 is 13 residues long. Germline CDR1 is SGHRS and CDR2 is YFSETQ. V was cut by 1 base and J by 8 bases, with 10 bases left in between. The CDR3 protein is CASSLSTGDIQYF. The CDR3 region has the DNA TGCGCCAGCAGCTTGTCGACAGGAGACATTCAGTACTTC.

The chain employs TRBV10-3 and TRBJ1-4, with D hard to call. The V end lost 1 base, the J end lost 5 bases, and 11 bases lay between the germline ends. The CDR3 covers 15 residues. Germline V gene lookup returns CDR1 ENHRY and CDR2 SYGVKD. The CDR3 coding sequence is TGTGCCATCAGTGAGTTAGAGGGCCTGAATGAAAAACTGTTTTTT. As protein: CAISELEGLNEKLFF.

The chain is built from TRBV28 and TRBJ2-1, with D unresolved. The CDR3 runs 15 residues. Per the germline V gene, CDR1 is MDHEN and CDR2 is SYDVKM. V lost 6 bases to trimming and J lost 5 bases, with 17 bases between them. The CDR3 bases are TGTGCCAGCAGGAGCCCCAACCTCCCCAACAATGAGCAGTTCTTC. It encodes CASRSPNLPNNEQFF.